Below are 10 T cell receptor beta chains sequenced from a single sample in a study of tumor and adjacent non-tumor tissue in lung cancer. Three rounds of nested PCR, following a modified ARM-PCR protocol, produced the TCRbeta library. TCRdb re-called the multiplex PCR reads through MiXCR, storing one row per CDR3 protein. The table lists some 70,000 distinct CDR3 sequences, around 65% of them singletons. RNA was extracted from bulk tissue without any cell sorting. This non-tumor lung sample came from over 3 cm beyond the tumor edge. The specimen sequenced was distant non-tumor lung tissue. The receptors were sampled from a woman aged 50 to 60 with non-small cell lung cancer.

With respect to this clonotype: The junction shows a germline mismatch at one end, possibly a read error. The chain combines TRBV12-3 or TRBV12-4 with TRBJ2-1; D perhaps matches TRBD2 (5 bases). This CDR3 has 20 residues. DNA of the CDR3: TGTGTCAGCCTCCTGGGAGTCGGTTCCTCAGCTAGAAGCTCCTACAATGAGCAGTTCTTC. Translation gives CVSLLGVGSSARSSYNEQFF.

On this clonotype itself: One end of the junction does not line up with germline, which may come from a read error. J is TRBJ2-7 and V is TRBV6-5; unclear D gene. The CDR3 extends over 15 amino acids. Germline V gene data show CDR1 as MNHEY and CDR2 as SVGAGI. For the CDR3, the DNA is TGTGCCAGCAGGCCCTTATGGCGGAACCCCTATGAGCAGTACTTC. Translated, it gives CASRPLWRNPYEQYF.

Of note for this clonotype: The junction departs from germline at one end; a sequencing error may be responsible. The genes are TRBV20-1 and TRBJ2-7; weak D call: TRBD2 (5 bases). Germline V gene sequence: CDR1 DFQATT, CDR2 SNEGSKA (reference sequence). The CDR3 extends over 13 amino acids. This chain's CDR3 is CSANGPDYYEQYF. The CDR3 DNA is TGTAGTGCTAACGGGCCTGACTACTACGAGCAGTACTTC.

Comments on this clonotype: A junction end diverges from the germline sequence, so it may reflect a read error. The chain combines TRBV4-3 with TRBJ2-1; 9 bases line up with TRBD2. CDR3 length: 15 residues. Germline-derived CDR1 and CDR2 are LGHNA and YSLEER. The CDR3: CASSQIAGGVNELFF. DNA for the CDR3: TGCGCCAGCAGCCAGATTGCGGGAGGGGTCAATGAGCTGTTCTTC.

This clonotype was found many times. The chain uses TRBV6-2 or TRBV6-3 and TRBJ2-7; 7 bases are shared with TRBD2. Per the germline V gene, CDR1 is MNHEY and CDR2 is SVGEGT. The CDR3 covers 16 residues. V shed 7 bases, J shed 0 bases, and the junction held 12 bases outside the gene matches. CDR3 amino acids: CASTLGMERGSYEQYF. In nucleotides, the CDR3 is TGTGCCAGCACCCTGGGGATGGAGCGGGGCTCCTACGAGCAGTACTTC.

With regard to this clonotype: At one of its ends the junction is not consistent with the germline gene, which may arise from a read error. The chain recombines TRBV20-1 with TRBJ2-7, with D possibly matching TRBD1 (6 bases). This CDR3 is 14 amino acids long. Per the germline V gene, CDR1 is DFQATT and CDR2 is SNEGSKA (reference sequence). CDR3 loop: CSARPIDRRNEPYF. The CDR3 DNA reads TGCAGTGCTAGACCAATAGACAGGAGGAACGAGCCGTACTTC.

Of note for this clonotype: One junction end disagrees with the germline gene, perhaps due to a read error. The V call is TRBV20-1, the J call TRBJ2-1; D might be TRBD2 (5 bases). The CDR3 loop spans 14 amino acids. Germline V gene data show CDR1 as DFQATT and CDR2 as SNEGSKA (reference sequence). The DNA for the CDR3 is TGCACTGCTGTAGCGCCGTACTCCTACAATGAACAGTTCTTC. It translates to CTAVAPYSYNEQFF.

This clonotype was counted between two and nine times. The V and J genes are TRBV28 and TRBJ2-7; D could derive from TRBD1 or TRBD2 (5 bases each). This CDR3 comprises 15 residues. Trimming removed 7 bases at V and 3 bases at J, with 19 bases between. Germline CDR1 reads MDHEN; CDR2 reads SYDVKM. Written as DNA, the CDR3 is TGTGCCAGCAATAGTATGGGGAGACAGAACTACGAGCAGTACTTC. Its translation is CASNSMGRQNYEQYF.

About this clonotype itself: A read error may account for a junction end that differs from germline. The chain recombines TRBV20-1 with TRBJ2-1; maybe TRBD1 (5 bases). This CDR3 has 17 amino acids. Germline V gene lookup returns CDR1 DFQATT and CDR2 SNEGSKA (reference sequence). The CDR3 reads CSARDSGPGPTDNEQLF. DNA of the CDR3: TGCAGTGCTAGAGACAGTGGGCCAGGGCCTACCGACAATGAGCAGCTCTTC.

Details on this clonotype: An end of the junction does not agree with germline; a read error may underlie this. This chain links TRBV12-3 or TRBV12-4 with TRBJ1-1; D is uncertain. CDR3 length: 12 residues. CDR3 sequence reads: CANSPGHTEALF. In DNA, the CDR3 is TGTGCCAACAGTCCGGGCCACACTGAAGCTTTATTT.